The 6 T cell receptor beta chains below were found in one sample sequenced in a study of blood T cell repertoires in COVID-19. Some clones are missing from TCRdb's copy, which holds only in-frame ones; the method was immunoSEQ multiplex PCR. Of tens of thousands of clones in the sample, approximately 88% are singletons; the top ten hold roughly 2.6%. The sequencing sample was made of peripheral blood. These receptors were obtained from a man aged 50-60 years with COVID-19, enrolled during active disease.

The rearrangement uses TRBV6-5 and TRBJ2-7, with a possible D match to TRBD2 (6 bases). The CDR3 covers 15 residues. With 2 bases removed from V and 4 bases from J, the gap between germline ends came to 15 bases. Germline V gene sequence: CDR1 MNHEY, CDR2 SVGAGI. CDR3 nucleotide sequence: TGTGCCAGCAGTTACCGCCGGGACTTTGGATACGAGCAGTACTTC. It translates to CASSYRRDFGYEQYF.

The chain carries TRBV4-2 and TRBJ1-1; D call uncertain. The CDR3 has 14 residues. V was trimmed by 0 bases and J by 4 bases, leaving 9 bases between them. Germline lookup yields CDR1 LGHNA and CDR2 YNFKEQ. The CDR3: CASSQDLGSTEAFF. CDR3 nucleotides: TGTGCCAGCAGCCAAGATCTGGGGAGCACTGAAGCTTTCTTT.

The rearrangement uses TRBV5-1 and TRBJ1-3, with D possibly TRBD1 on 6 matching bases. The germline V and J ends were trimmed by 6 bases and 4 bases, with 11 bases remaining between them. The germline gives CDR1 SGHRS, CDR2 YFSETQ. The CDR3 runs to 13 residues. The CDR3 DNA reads TGCGCCAGCAACCCCGGACAGGGAAACACCATATATTTT. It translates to CASNPGQGNTIYF.

CDR3 amino acids: CASSFDGQGFQPQHF. The CDR3 coding sequence is TGTGCCAGCAGTTTCGATGGTCAGGGGTTCCAGCCCCAGCATTTT. This chain connects TRBV28 to TRBJ1-5, with TRBD1 as a possible D gene (6 bases). Trimming removed 3 bases at V and 7 bases at J, with 16 bases between. Per germline, CDR1 MDHEN and CDR2 SYDVKM. The CDR3 totals 15 residues.

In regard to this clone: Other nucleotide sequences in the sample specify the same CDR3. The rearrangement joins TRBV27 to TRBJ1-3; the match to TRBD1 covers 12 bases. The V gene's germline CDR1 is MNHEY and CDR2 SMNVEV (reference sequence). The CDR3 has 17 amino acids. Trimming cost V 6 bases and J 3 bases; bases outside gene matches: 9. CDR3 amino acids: CASRPYGTGGGGNTIYF. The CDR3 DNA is TGTGCCAGCAGGCCTTACGGGACAGGGGGCGGTGGAAACACCATATATTTT.

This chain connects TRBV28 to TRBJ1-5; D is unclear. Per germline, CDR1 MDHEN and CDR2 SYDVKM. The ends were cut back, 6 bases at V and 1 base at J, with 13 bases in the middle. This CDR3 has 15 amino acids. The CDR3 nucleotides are TGTGCCAGCAGAAAGGGAGGGAAAAGCAATCAGCCCCAGCATTTT. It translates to CASRKGGKSNQPQHF. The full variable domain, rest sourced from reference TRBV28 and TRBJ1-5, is DVKVTQSSRYLVKRTGEKVFLECVQDMDHENMFWYRQDPGLGLRLIYFSYDVKMKEKGDIPEGYSVSREKKERFSLILESASTNQTSMYLCASRKGGKSNQPQHFGDGTRLSIL.